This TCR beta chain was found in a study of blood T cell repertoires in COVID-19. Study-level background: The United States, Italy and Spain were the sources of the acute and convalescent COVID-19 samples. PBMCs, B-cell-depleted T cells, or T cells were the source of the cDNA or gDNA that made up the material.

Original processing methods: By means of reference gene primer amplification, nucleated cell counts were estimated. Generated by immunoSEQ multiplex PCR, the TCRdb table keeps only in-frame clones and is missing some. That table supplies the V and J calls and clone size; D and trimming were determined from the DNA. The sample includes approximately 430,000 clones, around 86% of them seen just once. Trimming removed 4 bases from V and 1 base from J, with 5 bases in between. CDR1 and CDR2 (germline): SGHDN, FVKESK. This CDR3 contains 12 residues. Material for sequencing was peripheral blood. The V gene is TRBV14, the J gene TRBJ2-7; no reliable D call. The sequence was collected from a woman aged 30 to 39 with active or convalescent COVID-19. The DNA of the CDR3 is TGTGCCAGCAGCCTTATATCCTACGAGCAGTACTTC. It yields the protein CASSLISYEQYF.